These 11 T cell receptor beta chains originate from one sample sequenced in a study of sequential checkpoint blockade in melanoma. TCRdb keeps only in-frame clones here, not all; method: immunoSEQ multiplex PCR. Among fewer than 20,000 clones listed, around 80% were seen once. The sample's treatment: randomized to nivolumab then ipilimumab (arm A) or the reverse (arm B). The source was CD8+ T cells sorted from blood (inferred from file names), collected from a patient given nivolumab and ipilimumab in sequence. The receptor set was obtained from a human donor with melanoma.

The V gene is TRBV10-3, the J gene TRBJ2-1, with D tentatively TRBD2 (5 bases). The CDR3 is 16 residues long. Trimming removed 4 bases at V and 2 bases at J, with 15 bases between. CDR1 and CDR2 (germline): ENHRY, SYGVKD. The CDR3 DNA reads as TGTGCCATCAGTGGATCCGGGTTGAGGGCCTACAATGAGCAGTTCTTC. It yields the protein CAISGSGLRAYNEQFF.

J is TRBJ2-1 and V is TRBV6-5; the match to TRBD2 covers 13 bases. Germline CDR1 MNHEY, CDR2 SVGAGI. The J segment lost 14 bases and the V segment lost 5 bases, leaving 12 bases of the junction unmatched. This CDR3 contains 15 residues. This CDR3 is CASSPGLAGAVGEFF. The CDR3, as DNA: TGTGCCAGCAGTCCCGGACTAGCGGGGGCAGTGGGCGAGTTCTTC.

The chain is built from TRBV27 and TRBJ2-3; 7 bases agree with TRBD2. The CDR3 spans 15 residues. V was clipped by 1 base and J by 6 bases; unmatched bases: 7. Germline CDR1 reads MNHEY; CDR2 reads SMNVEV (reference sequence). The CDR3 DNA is TGTGCCAGCAGTTTATTAGCGACAGCGGGGGATACGCAGTATTTT. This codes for CASSLLATAGDTQYF.

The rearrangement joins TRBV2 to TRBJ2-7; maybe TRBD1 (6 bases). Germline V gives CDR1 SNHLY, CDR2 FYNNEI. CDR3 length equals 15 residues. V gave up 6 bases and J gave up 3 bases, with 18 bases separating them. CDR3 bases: TGTGCCAGCAGACACTCCACAGGGTTTAACTACGAGCAGTACTTC. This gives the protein CASRHSTGFNYEQYF.

CDR3 residues: CASIGVEGPTEAFF. CDR3 DNA sequence: TGTGCCAGTATCGGGGTGGAGGGCCCCACTGAAGCTTTCTTT. The chain couples TRBV19 to TRBJ1-1; the D is unclear. CDR1 LNHDA and CDR2 SQIVND come from the germline V gene (reference sequence). The CDR3 contains 14 residues. V was shortened by 7 bases and J by 4 bases, with 16 bases between the two germline ends. The full variable domain, with the rest looked up from reference TRBV19 and TRBJ1-1, is DGGITQSPKYLFRKEGQNVTLSCEQNLNHDAMYWYRQDPGQGLRLIYYSQIVNDFQKGDIAEGYSVSREKKESFPLTVTSAQKNPTAFYLCASIGVEGPTEAFFGQGTRLTVV.

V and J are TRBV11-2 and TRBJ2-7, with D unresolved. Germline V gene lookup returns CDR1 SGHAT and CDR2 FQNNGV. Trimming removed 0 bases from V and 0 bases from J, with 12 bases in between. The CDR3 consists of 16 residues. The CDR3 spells CASSLDLADFSYEQYF. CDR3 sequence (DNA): TGTGCCAGCAGCTTAGATCTGGCTGATTTCTCCTACGAGCAGTACTTC.

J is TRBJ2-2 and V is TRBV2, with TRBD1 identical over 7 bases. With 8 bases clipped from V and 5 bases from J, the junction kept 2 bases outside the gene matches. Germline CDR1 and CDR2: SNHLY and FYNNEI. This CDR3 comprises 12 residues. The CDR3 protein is CASRRGTGELFF. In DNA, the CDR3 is TGTGCCAGCCGCAGGGGGACCGGGGAGCTGTTTTTT.

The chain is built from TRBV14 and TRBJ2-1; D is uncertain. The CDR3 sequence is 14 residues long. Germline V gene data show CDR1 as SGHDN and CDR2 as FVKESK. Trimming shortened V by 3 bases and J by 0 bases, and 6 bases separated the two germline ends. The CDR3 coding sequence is TGTGCCAGCAGCCAGGTTAGCTCCTACAATGAGCAGTTCTTC. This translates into CASSQVSSYNEQFF.

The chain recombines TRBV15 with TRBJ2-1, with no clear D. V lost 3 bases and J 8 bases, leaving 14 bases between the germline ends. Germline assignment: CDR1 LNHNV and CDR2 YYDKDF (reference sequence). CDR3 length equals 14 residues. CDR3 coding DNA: TGTGCCACCAGCAGCCGGCGGCAGTCGCATGAGCAGTTCTTC. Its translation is CATSSRRQSHEQFF.

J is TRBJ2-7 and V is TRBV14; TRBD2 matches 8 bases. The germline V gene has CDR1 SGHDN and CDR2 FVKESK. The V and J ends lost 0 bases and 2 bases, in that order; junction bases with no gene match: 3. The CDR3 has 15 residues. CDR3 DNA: TGTGCCAGCAGCCAAGATACTAGCGGAGCCTACGAGCAGTACTTC. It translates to CASSQDTSGAYEQYF. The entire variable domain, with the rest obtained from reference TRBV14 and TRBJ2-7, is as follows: EAGVTQFPSHSVIEKGQTVTLRCDPISGHDNLYWYRRVMGKEIKFLLHFVKESKQDESGMPNNRFLAERTGGTYSTLKVQPAELEDSGVYFCASSQDTSGAYEQYFGPGTRLTVT.

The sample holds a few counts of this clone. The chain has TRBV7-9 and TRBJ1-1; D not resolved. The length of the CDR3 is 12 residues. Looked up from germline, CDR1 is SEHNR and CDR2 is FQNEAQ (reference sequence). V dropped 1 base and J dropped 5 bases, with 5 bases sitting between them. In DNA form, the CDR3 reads TGTGCCAGCAGCTTAGACAGAACTGAAGCTTTCTTT. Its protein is CASSLDRTEAFF. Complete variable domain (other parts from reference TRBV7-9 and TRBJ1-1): DTGVSQNPRHKITKRGQNVTFRCDPISEHNRLYWYRQTLGQGPEFLTYFQNEAQLEKSRLLSDRFSAERPKGSFSTLEIQRTEQGDSAMYLCASSLDRTEAFFGQGTRLTVV.